This T cell receptor beta chain was sequenced during a study of OX40 agonist ivuxolimab in advanced cancers. Study-level information: Dose-escalation patients' cancers were hepatocellular carcinoma, melanoma, renal cell or head and neck cancer. Antecedent anti-PD-1, anti-PD-L1 or anti-CTLA-4 therapy was permissible, with roughly 36% having received some.

This clone was seen only a few times. The CDR3 extends over 14 amino acids. The germline V gene has CDR1 LGHNA and CDR2 YSLEER. V lost 0 bases and J 11 bases, leaving 16 bases between the germline ends. Generated by immunoSEQ multiplex PCR, the TCRdb table keeps only in-frame clones and is missing some. The sample lists 55,000 to 80,000 clones, 84% seen once, with over 2% in the top ten. Patients with autoimmune history or systemic immunosuppression were excluded. Blood draws occurred at baseline, cycle 4 day 1, and cycle 7 day 1. This TCR derives from an adult with an advanced solid tumor such as melanoma, head and neck, liver or kidney cancer. The rearrangement joins TRBV4-3 to TRBJ1-1; D gene uncertain. The specimen comprised CD4+ or CD8+ T cells sorted from blood, sampled in a trial of the OX40 agonist ivuxolimab. The CDR3 is CASSQDSRALGAFF. CDR3 nucleotides: TGCGCCAGCAGCCAAGATTCACGGGCATTAGGGGCTTTCTTT.